These 32 T cell receptor beta chains share one sample of origin, sequenced in a study of blood T cell repertoires in COVID-19. Repertoires were generated with immunoSEQ multiplex PCR, while TCRdb's copy carries only in-frame clones and drops some. Of fewer than 300,000 clones in the sample, under 90% were seen once. The sequenced material came from peripheral blood. These receptors originate from a woman aged 18 to 35 with acute or convalescent COVID-19.

The chain recombines TRBV2 with TRBJ2-1, with 9 bases aligning to TRBD1. Germline V lookup: CDR1 SNHLY, CDR2 FYNNEI. The CDR3 is 13 amino acids. Trimming removed 6 bases from V and 9 bases from J; junction bases left unmatched: 6. CDR3 loop: CASSGTGIIEQFF. CDR3 sequence (DNA): TGTGCCAGCAGCGGGACAGGGATAATTGAGCAGTTCTTC.

The rearrangement uses TRBV4-3 and TRBJ2-3, with D maybe TRBD2 (6 bases). Trimming stripped 4 bases from V and 0 bases from J, with 11 bases between. From germline, CDR1 is LGHNA and CDR2 YSLEER. The CDR3 spans 15 residues. CDR3 in DNA: TGCGCCAGCAGCCCGGGGGTGTCTAGCACAGATACGCAGTATTTT. This sequence encodes CASSPGVSSTDTQYF.

V and J are TRBV12-3 or TRBV12-4 and TRBJ2-7, with TRBD2 as a possible D gene (5 bases). The V end was cut by 5 bases, the J end by 7 bases, with 15 bases between. This CDR3 has 13 residues. This CDR3 reads CASSPPVPGEQYF. CDR3 bases: TGTGCCAGCAGTCCCCCAGTGCCGGGGGAGCAGTACTTC.

This chain joins TRBV28 and TRBJ1-2; TRBD1 agrees at 9 bases. The V segment lost 5 bases and the J segment 4 bases; nucleotides outside the gene matches: 5. Germline V gene lookup returns CDR1 MDHEN and CDR2 SYDVKM. CDR3 length equals 14 residues. CDR3: CASSRSTGGYGYTF. The CDR3 DNA reads as TGTGCCAGCAGTCGTTCGACAGGGGGCTATGGCTACACCTTC.

The chain combines TRBV27 with TRBJ2-7; tentative D call: TRBD2 (5 bases). CDR1 and CDR2 from the germline V gene are MNHEY and SMNVEV (reference sequence). The CDR3 is made up of 13 amino acids. V dropped 11 bases and J dropped 0 bases, with 14 bases sitting between them. Here the CDR3 DNA reads TGTGCCGTCCGCGGGTATAGCTCCTACGAGCAGTACTTC. Translating gives CAVRGYSSYEQYF.

This clone was picked up a small number of times. The rearrangement uses TRBV6-2 or TRBV6-3 and TRBJ2-5; tentative D call: TRBD1 (6 bases). Germline V CDR1 and CDR2: MNHEY, SVGEGT. This CDR3 is 13 amino acids long. The V end lost 5 bases, the J end lost 3 bases, and 10 bases lay between the germline ends. This CDR3 is CASSRQGKETQYF. CDR3 DNA sequence: TGTGCCAGCAGTCGTCAGGGGAAAGAGACCCAGTACTTC.

This chain links TRBV2 with TRBJ1-6, with 7 bases aligning to TRBD1. This CDR3 has 15 residues. The germline V gene has CDR1 SNHLY and CDR2 FYNNEI. V shed 8 bases and J 5 bases; nucleotides not matched to a gene: 9. CDR3 nucleotide sequence: TGTGCCAGCCGCCACCGGGACAGAGATAATTCACCCCTCCACTTT. It encodes CASRHRDRDNSPLHF.

This clone was recorded a few times. The rearrangement joins TRBV24-1 to TRBJ1-6; 7 positions agree with TRBD1. J lost 0 bases, V lost 12 bases, and 7 bases had no gene match. The CDR3 is 15 residues long. CDR1 is KGHDR, CDR2 SFDVKD, per germline. The chain's CDR3 is CAPRDSCSYNSPLHF. The CDR3 nucleotides are TGTGCCCCACGGGACAGTTGCTCCTATAATTCACCCCTCCACTTT.

The chain links TRBV18 to TRBJ1-4; no clear D. V was pared by 3 bases and J by 5 bases, with 13 bases between. This CDR3 region has 15 residues. Germline values: CDR1 KGHSH, CDR2 LQKENI. CDR3 protein: CASSPSRETNEKLFF. As DNA, the CDR3 is TGTGCCAGCTCACCCAGTAGGGAGACGAATGAAAAACTGTTTTTT.

The rearrangement uses TRBV5-1 and TRBJ1-1; 9 positions match TRBD1. This CDR3 contains 15 residues. The germline V gene encodes CDR1 SGHRS and CDR2 YFSETQ. Unmatched junction bases numbered 6, after V lost 6 bases and J lost 0 bases. The CDR3, as DNA: TGCGCCAGCACGGGGACAGGGACTATGAACACTGAAGCTTTCTTT. Amino acids: CASTGTGTMNTEAFF.

The chain carries TRBV7-2 and TRBJ2-2; 7 bases fit TRBD2. Germline V lookup: CDR1 SGHTA, CDR2 FQGNSA. CDR3 length: 18 amino acids. V lost 7 bases and J lost 0; bases outside the gene matches: 14. CDR3 DNA sequence: TGTGCCAGCACCCACTCTTGGGGCGGGGGTACGAACACCGGGGAGCTGTTTTTT. Protein sequence: CASTHSWGGGTNTGELFF.

This clone was counted a single time. The chain carries TRBV29-1 and TRBJ1-4; D not certain. The CDR3 sequence is 14 residues long. Germline V gene data show CDR1 as SQVTM and CDR2 as ANQGSEA. Trimming pared 3 bases from V and 4 bases from J, leaving 12 bases between. This CDR3 is CSVDPGVGNEKLFF. CDR3 DNA: TGCAGCGTTGACCCGGGAGTGGGTAATGAAAAACTGTTTTTT.

The chain combines TRBV5-1 with TRBJ1-4; 7 bases line up with TRBD1. The CDR3 extends over 15 amino acids. From germline, CDR1 is SGHRS and CDR2 YFSETQ. The junction had 8 bases not matched to a gene; V was cut back by 5 bases and J by 4 bases. Here the CDR3 DNA reads TGCGCCAGCAGTCCTAAGGGGACAGATAATGAAAAACTGTTTTTT. It specifies CASSPKGTDNEKLFF.

This sequence joins TRBV7-9 and TRBJ1-5; 10 bases are a match to TRBD1. After removal of 5 bases from V and 7 bases from J, the junction contained 5 bases not matched to a gene. The germline V gene has CDR1 SEHNR and CDR2 FQNEAQ (reference sequence). The CDR3 is 14 amino acids. The CDR3 region has the DNA TGTGCCAGCAGCCTGACAGGGGGCGGGCAGCCCCAGCATTTT. Amino acids: CASSLTGGGQPQHF.

The rearrangement joins TRBV21-1 to TRBJ2-2; the table names TRBD2, a call not compared with the DNA. TRBV21-1 is termed a pseudogene. The CDR3 covers 17 residues. CDR3 in DNA: TGTGCCAGCAGCCCACGACTAGCGGGAAGGAACACCGGGGAGCTGTTTTTT. Residues: CASSPRLAGRNTGELFF.

The genes are TRBV19 and TRBJ2-2; 12 bases map to TRBD1. Looked up from germline, CDR1 is LNHDA and CDR2 is SQIVND (reference sequence). Trimming at V came to 3 bases and at J to 5 bases, leaving 13 bases not matched to a gene. This CDR3 contains 19 residues. CDR3 nucleotide sequence: TGTGCCAGTAGTATTCCCGCGAGGGGACAGGGGGCGGAAACCGGGGAGCTGTTTTTT. This sequence encodes CASSIPARGQGAETGELFF.

The chain uses TRBV2 and TRBJ1-4, with TRBD1 identical over 9 bases. In germline, CDR1 is SNHLY, CDR2 FYNNEI. This CDR3 is built from 15 residues. The junction had 6 bases not matched to a gene; V was cut back by 5 bases and J by 5 bases. This chain's CDR3 is CASSSNRGRNEKLFF. In DNA form, the CDR3 reads TGTGCCAGCAGTTCCAACAGGGGGCGGAATGAAAAACTGTTTTTT.

The rearrangement joins TRBV7-3 to TRBJ2-2; D possibly corresponds to TRBD2 (5 bases). Trimming left V 2 bases short and J 1 base short, with 5 bases between. The CDR3 is 14 amino acids. From germline, CDR1 is SGHTA and CDR2 FQGTGA. CDR3 DNA sequence: TGTGCCAGCAGCTTAGAGGGGAACACCGGGGAGCTGTTTTTT. Translation: CASSLEGNTGELFF.

The chain links TRBV7-6 to TRBJ1-4; 7 bases agree with TRBD1. The CDR3 has 18 residues. From germline, CDR1 is SGHVS and CDR2 FNYEAQ. The J segment lost 0 bases and the V segment lost 5 bases, leaving 12 bases of the junction unmatched. The CDR3 coding sequence is TGTGCCAGCAGCGCGACAGGGTACTTTCCTGCAACTAATGAAAAACTGTTTTTT. Its protein is CASSATGYFPATNEKLFF.

The chain carries TRBV7-8 and TRBJ1-1, with 8 positions matching TRBD1. This CDR3 region has 13 residues. V was clipped by 3 bases and J by 4 bases; unmatched bases: 1. CDR1 SGHVS and CDR2 FQNEAQ come from the germline V gene. This CDR3 reads CASSFTGGTEAFF. The CDR3 nucleotides read TGTGCCAGCAGCTTCACAGGGGGCACTGAAGCTTTCTTT.

CDR3 coding DNA: TGTGCCAGCTCACCACCGGAGGCCGTCCCCGGGGAGCTGTTTTTT. It yields the protein CASSPPEAVPGELFF. The V and J genes are TRBV18 and TRBJ2-2; tentative D call: TRBD2 (5 bases). This CDR3 contains 15 residues. The V gene lost 0 bases and the J gene lost 6 bases, with 11 bases spanning the gap. Germline CDR1 KGHSH, CDR2 LQKENI.

This rearrangement joins TRBV7-3 to TRBJ1-2; a possible D gene is TRBD1 (5 bases). CDR1 and CDR2 (germline): SGHTA, FQGTGA. V lost 2 bases and J 4 bases, leaving 11 bases between the germline ends. This CDR3 has 14 amino acids. The chain's CDR3 is CASSLRGDGYGYTF. Written as DNA, the CDR3 is TGTGCCAGCAGCTTACGGGGGGACGGCTATGGCTACACCTTC.

This clone was picked up one time. The CDR3 loop is CASSLRPGTGSHEQFF. The CDR3 coding sequence is TGTGCCAGCAGCTTAAGACCCGGGACAGGGTCCCATGAGCAGTTCTTC. The rearrangement joins TRBV7-9 to TRBJ2-1; TRBD1 agrees at 9 bases. CDR3 length: 16 amino acids. V shed 2 bases and J 8 bases; nucleotides not matched to a gene: 10. In germline, CDR1 is SEHNR, CDR2 FQNEAQ (reference sequence).

The chain recombines TRBV10-3 with TRBJ1-3, with D unresolved. CDR3 length equals 15 residues. In germline, CDR1 is ENHRY, CDR2 SYGVKD. The ends were cut back, 7 bases at V and 4 bases at J, with 17 bases in the middle. CDR3 DNA: TGTGCCATCAAGGGAGAGCATAATATAGGAAACACCATATATTTT. Amino acids: CAIKGEHNIGNTIYF.

This clone was counted between two and nine times. This rearrangement joins TRBV5-1 to TRBJ1-1; 8 bases are shared with TRBD1. Germline values: CDR1 SGHRS, CDR2 YFSETQ. CDR3 length: 14 amino acids. V gave up 5 bases and J gave up 1 base; unmatched junction bases: 4. The CDR3 DNA follows: TGCGCCAGCAGAAGGACAGGGCCGAACACTGAAGCTTTCTTT. This sequence encodes CASRRTGPNTEAFF.

The V gene is TRBV9, the J gene TRBJ1-5; D ambiguous. Trimming took off 4 bases at V and 3 bases at J, with 17 bases between the two ends. There are 16 residues in the CDR3. Germline V gene lookup returns CDR1 SGDLS and CDR2 YYNGEE. The CDR3 is CASSPYPDTSNQPQHF. In DNA form, the CDR3 reads TGTGCCAGCAGCCCTTACCCAGACACCTCCAATCAGCCCCAGCATTTT.

The chain has TRBV6-6 and TRBJ2-7, with 14 bases matching TRBD2. Germline lookup yields CDR1 MNHNY and CDR2 SVGAGI (reference sequence). J gave up 7 bases and V 2 bases, and 7 bases lay outside the gene matches. This CDR3 contains 16 residues. The CDR3 loop reads CASSYKTSGRAGEQYF. The CDR3 DNA reads TGTGCCAGCAGTTACAAGACTAGCGGGAGGGCTGGTGAGCAGTACTTC.

This clone has only a few counts. J is TRBJ2-2 and V is TRBV4-3, with TRBD2 matching 10 bases. Germline CDR1 is LGHNA and CDR2 is YSLEER. Losses at the gene ends were 8 bases for V and 7 bases for J; bases not matched to a gene: 7. CDR3 length equals 14 residues. CDR3 DNA sequence: TGCGCCAGCCCGGCTAGCGGGGGCGACGGGGAGCTGTTTTTT. This gives the protein CASPASGGDGELFF.

As for this clone: This CDR3 is missing its conserved last phenylalanine or tryptophan, likely due to a read error. The rearrangement joins TRBV6-5 to TRBJ1-2; D call uncertain. Germline assignment: CDR1 MNHEY and CDR2 SVGAGI. The V end lost 2 bases, the J end lost 4 bases, and 11 bases lay between the germline ends. The CDR3 contains 14 residues. In DNA form, the CDR3 reads TGTGCCAGCAGTTACAGCACAGATTCCTATGGCTACACCCTC. This sequence encodes CASSYSTDSYGYTL.

The V gene is TRBV6-1, the J gene TRBJ2-1; the D is unclear. Germline CDR1 and CDR2: MNHNS and SASEGT. V was pared by 4 bases and J by 8 bases, with 27 bases between. There are 18 residues in the CDR3. CDR3 bases: TGTGCCAGCAGTGCCCTTGCGGTTGGCGAGTACTTTCGGGATGAGCAGTTCTTC. This translates into CASSALAVGEYFRDEQFF.

Notes on this clone: This specimen includes other DNA sequences encoding the same CDR3. The chain employs TRBV7-8 and TRBJ1-5; TRBD1 matches 10 bases. Germline trimming cut 0 bases from V and 4 bases from J; bases unmatched to any gene: 0. Per the germline V gene, CDR1 is SGHVS and CDR2 is FQNEAQ. This CDR3 is 15 amino acids long. The CDR3 nucleotides read TGTGCCAGCAGCTTAGCGGGACAGGGGAATCAGCCCCAGCATTTT. Residues: CASSLAGQGNQPQHF.

The V and J genes are TRBV5-1 and TRBJ1-4; TRBD1 might be the D (5 bases). The CDR3 totals 14 residues. V lost 4 bases to trimming and J lost 0 bases, with 7 bases between them. Germline V gene data show CDR1 as SGHRS and CDR2 as YFSETQ. The CDR3 DNA sequence: TGCGCCAGCAGCGGGGGGGCAACTAATGAAAAACTGTTTTTT. As protein: CASSGGATNEKLFF.